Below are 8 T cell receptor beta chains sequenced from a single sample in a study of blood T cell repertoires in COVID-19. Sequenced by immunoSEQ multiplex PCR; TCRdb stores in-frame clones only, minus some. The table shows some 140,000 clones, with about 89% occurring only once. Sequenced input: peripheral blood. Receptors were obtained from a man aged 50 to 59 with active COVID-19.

The CDR3 coding sequence is TGTGCCAGCTCCCCGGTGTCCAAAATCTCAGGGGCAAGGAACACTGAAGCTTTCTTT. Protein sequence: CASSPVSKISGARNTEAFF. This chain connects TRBV18 to TRBJ1-1, with D possibly matching TRBD1 (6 bases). The CDR3 consists of 19 residues. CDR1 is KGHSH and CDR2 is LQKENI in the germline V gene. V was trimmed by 6 bases and J by 1 base, leaving 27 bases between them.

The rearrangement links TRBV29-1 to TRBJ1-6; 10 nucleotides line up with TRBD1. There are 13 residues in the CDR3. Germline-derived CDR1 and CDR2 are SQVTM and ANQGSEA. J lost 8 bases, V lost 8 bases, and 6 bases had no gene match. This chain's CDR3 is CSCRDRGDSPLHF. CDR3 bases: TGCAGCTGCCGGGACAGGGGTGATTCACCCCTCCACTTT.

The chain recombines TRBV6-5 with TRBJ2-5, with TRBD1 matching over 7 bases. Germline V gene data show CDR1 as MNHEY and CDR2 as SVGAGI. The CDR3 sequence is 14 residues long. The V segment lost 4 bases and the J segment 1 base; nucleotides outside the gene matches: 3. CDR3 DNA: TGTGCCAGCAGTTCAGGACAGGTCCAAGAGACCCAGTACTTC. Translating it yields CASSSGQVQETQYF.

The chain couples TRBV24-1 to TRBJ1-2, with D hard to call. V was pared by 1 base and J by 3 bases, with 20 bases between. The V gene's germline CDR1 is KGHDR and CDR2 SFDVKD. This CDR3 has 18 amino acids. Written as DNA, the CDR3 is TGTGCCACCAGTGATTTTGAAGAGGTGAGGGCCATTCACTATGGCTACACCTTC. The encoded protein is CATSDFEEVRAIHYGYTF.

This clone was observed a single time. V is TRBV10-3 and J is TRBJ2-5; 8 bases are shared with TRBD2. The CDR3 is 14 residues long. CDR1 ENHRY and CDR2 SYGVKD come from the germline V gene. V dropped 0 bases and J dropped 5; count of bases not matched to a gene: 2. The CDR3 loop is CAISESVAGETQYF. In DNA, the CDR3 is TGTGCCATCAGTGAGTCGGTAGCGGGGGAGACCCAGTACTTC.

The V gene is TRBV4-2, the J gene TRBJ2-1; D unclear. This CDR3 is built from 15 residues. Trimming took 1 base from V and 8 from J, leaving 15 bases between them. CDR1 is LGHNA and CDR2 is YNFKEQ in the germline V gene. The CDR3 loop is CASSQGLEANYEQFF. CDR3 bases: TGTGCCAGCAGCCAAGGCCTCGAAGCGAACTATGAGCAGTTCTTC.

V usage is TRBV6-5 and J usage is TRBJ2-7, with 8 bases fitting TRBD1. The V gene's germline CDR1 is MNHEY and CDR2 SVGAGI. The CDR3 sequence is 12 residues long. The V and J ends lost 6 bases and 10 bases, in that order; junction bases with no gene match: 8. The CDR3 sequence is CASSTVTGAQYF. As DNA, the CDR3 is TGTGCCAGCAGCACGGTGACAGGGGCTCAGTACTTC.

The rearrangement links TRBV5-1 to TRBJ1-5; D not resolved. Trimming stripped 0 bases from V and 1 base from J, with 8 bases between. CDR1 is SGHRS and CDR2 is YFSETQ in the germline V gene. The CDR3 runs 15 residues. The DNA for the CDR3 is TGCGCCAGCAGCTTGGGGTACGGGAGCAATCAGCCCCAGCATTTT. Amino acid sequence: CASSLGYGSNQPQHF.